This note documents a single TCR beta chain sequence. This CDR3 is 16 amino acids long. The V end was cut by 1 base, the J end by 0 bases, with 10 bases between. Germline V gene data show CDR1 as SGHAT and CDR2 as FQNNGV. In the study's own analysis: It was from reference gene primer amplification that nucleated cell counts were estimated. The method was immunoSEQ multiplex PCR; TCRdb's version includes in-frame clones alone and lacks a portion of them. D and trimming come from the DNA, and the V and J calls and clone size come from that table. The table has 200,000 to 300,000 clones, 70% to 90% seen once; the top ten hold 0.95% to 1.5%. The record originates from a study of blood T cell repertoires in COVID-19. Everyone who took part was roughly 18 to 95 years old, and they came from about two dozen US areas.

This sequence joins TRBV11-2 and TRBJ1-3; the D gene is possibly TRBD1 (5 bases). Sequences were obtained from PBMCs or T cells enriched from blood (not recorded which). The sequence was obtained from a middle-aged woman with acute COVID-19. The CDR3 loop reads CASSLARDSSGNTIYF. In DNA form, the CDR3 reads TGTGCCAGCAGCTTAGCCCGCGACAGCTCTGGAAACACCATATATTTT. Full variable domain (remainder filled in from reference TRBV11-2 and TRBJ1-3): EAGVAQSPRYKIIEKRQSVAFWCNPISGHATLYWYQQILGQGPKLLIQFQNNGVVDDSQLPKDRFSAERLKGVDSTLKIQPAKLEDSAVYLCASSLARDSSGNTIYFGEGSWLTVV.